The next 32 T cell receptor beta chains were all read from a single sample in a study of blood T cell repertoires in COVID-19. Repertoires were generated with immunoSEQ multiplex PCR, while TCRdb's copy carries only in-frame clones and drops some. The data hold about 9,900 clones, with about 81% observed a single time. The sequencing input was peripheral blood. The receptors stem from a man aged 60-69 years with active COVID-19.

The rearrangement uses TRBV30 and TRBJ2-7; D gene uncertain. There are 12 residues in the CDR3. CDR1 GTSNPN and CDR2 SVGIG come from the germline V gene (reference sequence). Trimming took off 2 bases at V and 5 bases at J, with 10 bases between the two ends. In DNA form, the CDR3 reads TGTGCCTGGAGTCCGGGTTGGCACGAGCAGTACTTC. Amino acid sequence: CAWSPGWHEQYF.

CDR3 residues: CASSQESDRGRRDTQYF. DNA for the CDR3: TGTGCCAGCAGCCAAGAATCGGACAGGGGGCGGAGAGATACGCAGTATTTT. The chain carries TRBV14 and TRBJ2-3; 11 positions agree with TRBD1. This CDR3 region has 17 residues. Per germline, CDR1 SGHDN and CDR2 FVKESK. V lost 0 bases, J lost 5 bases, and 7 bases stayed unmatched.

The rearrangement joins TRBV23-1 to TRBJ1-3; weak D call: TRBD1 (5 bases). TRBV23-1 is designated an ORF whose function remains uncertain. The CDR3 spans 16 residues. Trimming removed 6 bases at V and 7 bases at J, with 22 bases between. CDR3 sequence (DNA): TGCGCCAGCAGGGACGAACAGGAACGACAAGGGAACACCATATATTTT. Its translation is CASRDEQERQGNTIYF.

The rearrangement links TRBV7-3 to TRBJ2-3; D may be TRBD1 (6 bases). Trimming removed 2 bases at V and 1 base at J, with 13 bases between. The CDR3 extends over 16 amino acids. The V gene's germline CDR1 is SGHTA and CDR2 FQGTGA. In nucleotides, the CDR3 is TGTGCCAGCAGCTTAGGGGGCGGATCCGGCACAGATACGCAGTATTTT. Its translation is CASSLGGGSGTDTQYF.

DNA for the CDR3: TGTGCCTGGAGTGTAATCGGGGGTCAAGAGACCCAGTACTTC. It codes for CAWSVIGGQETQYF. The chain has TRBV30 and TRBJ2-5; perhaps TRBD2 as D (6 bases). Trimming took off 0 bases at V and 2 bases at J, with 10 bases between the two ends. Germline-derived CDR1 and CDR2 are GTSNPN and SVGIG (reference sequence). The CDR3 consists of 14 residues. Supplemented by reference TRBV30 and TRBJ2-5, the full variable domain reads SQTIHQWPATLVQPVGSPLSLECTVEGTSNPNLYWYRQAAGRGLQLLFYSVGIGQISSEVPQNLSASRPQDRQFILSSKKLLLSDSGFYLCAWSVIGGQETQYFGPGTRLLVL.

CDR3 region: CASSPNTGENNSPLHF. CDR3 bases: TGTGCCAGCAGCCCCAATACAGGGGAAAATAATTCACCCCTCCACTTT. The V call is TRBV5-6, the J call TRBJ1-6, with 7 bases lining up with TRBD1. Germline CDR1 SGHDT, CDR2 YYEEEE. With 4 bases clipped from V and 5 bases from J, the junction kept 9 bases outside the gene matches. CDR3 length: 16 residues.

V and J are TRBV5-1 and TRBJ2-7, with a weak D call TRBD2 (6 bases). The CDR3 runs 14 residues. V lost 4 bases and J lost 1, with 12 bases in between. Germline CDR1 reads SGHRS; CDR2 reads YFSETQ. In DNA, the CDR3 is TGCGCCAGCAGCCGTCTCGGGAGTTCCTACGAGCAGTACTTC. Its translation is CASSRLGSSYEQYF.

This rearrangement joins TRBV5-8 to TRBJ2-1; D unclear. V lost 0 bases to trimming and J lost 6 bases, with 13 bases between them. Germline assignment: CDR1 SGHTS and CDR2 YDEGEE. The CDR3 extends over 15 amino acids. In DNA, the CDR3 is TGTGCCAGCAGCTTGGTAGGCAGGCCCTCCAATGAGCAGTTCTTC. It is translated as CASSLVGRPSNEQFF.

The CDR3 protein is CASSPDRAGNQPQHF. Written as DNA, the CDR3 is TGTGCCAGCAGTCCCGACAGGGCGGGCAATCAGCCCCAGCATTTT. V is TRBV7-9 and J is TRBJ1-5; 7 bases are shared with TRBD1. V trimming: 6 bases; J trimming: 2 bases; junction bases outside the gene matches: 7. The CDR3 extends over 15 amino acids. Germline V gives CDR1 SEHNR, CDR2 FQNEAQ (reference sequence). Full variable domain (missing parts from reference TRBV7-9 and TRBJ1-5): DTGVSQNPRHKITKRGQNVTFRCDPISEHNRLYWYRQTLGQGPEFLTYFQNEAQLEKSRLLSDRFSAERPKGSFSTLEIQRTEQGDSAMYLCASSPDRAGNQPQHFGDGTRLSIL.

The chain carries TRBV30 and TRBJ1-2; D unresolved. Trimming left V 1 base short and J 5 bases short, with 8 bases between. This CDR3 spans 12 amino acids. CDR1 and CDR2 (germline): GTSNPN, SVGIG (reference sequence). CDR3 DNA: TGTGCCTGGAGTGGAGGGAAGTATGGCTACACCTTC. This sequence encodes CAWSGGKYGYTF.

This sequence joins TRBV6-5 and TRBJ1-2; a weak D match, TRBD1 (5 bases). The germline V gene encodes CDR1 MNHEY and CDR2 SVGAGI. Trimming removed 5 bases from V and 4 bases from J, with 17 bases in between. The CDR3 runs 15 residues. The DNA of the CDR3 is TGTGCCAGCAGTACCGGGGGGAGGGCGGGCTATGGCTACACCTTC. This encodes CASSTGGRAGYGYTF.

The count of this clone is one. The V gene is TRBV5-4, the J gene TRBJ2-5; 10 nucleotides align to TRBD1. The CDR3 extends over 16 amino acids. Germline V gives CDR1 SGHNT, CDR2 YYREEE (reference sequence). V trimming: 4 bases; J trimming: 5 bases; junction bases outside the gene matches: 11. CDR3 amino acids: CASSRPGQGPPETQYF. In nucleotides, the CDR3 is TGTGCCAGCAGCCGTCCGGGACAGGGGCCTCCGGAGACCCAGTACTTC.

This chain links TRBV5-4 with TRBJ1-6, with 8 bases fitting TRBD1. V lost 0 bases, J lost 7 bases, and 6 bases stayed unmatched. Germline V gene sequence: CDR1 SGHNT, CDR2 YYREEE (reference sequence). The CDR3 extends over 16 amino acids. CDR3 nucleotides: TGTGCCAGCAGCTTGGGGGCAGGGGGCGAGAATTCACCCCTCCACTTT. Protein sequence: CASSLGAGGENSPLHF.

In its sample, this clone was seen a few times. The chain couples TRBV6-2 or TRBV6-3 to TRBJ1-5, with D tentatively TRBD1 (5 bases). The CDR3 runs to 15 residues. V dropped 6 bases and J dropped 3 bases, with 15 bases sitting between them. Germline CDR1 reads MNHEY; CDR2 reads SVGEGT. In nucleotides, the CDR3 is TGTGCCAGCAGCCCGAGTCCCAGGGACAATCAGCCCCAGCATTTT. It translates to CASSPSPRDNQPQHF.

V and J are TRBV7-2 and TRBJ1-2; a possible D gene is TRBD1 (5 bases). The CDR3 totals 15 residues. Germline loops: CDR1 SGHTA, CDR2 FQGNSA. V lost 2 bases and J lost 2, with 12 bases in between. CDR3 DNA sequence: TGTGCCAGCAGCTTACAGGGCGGCGGAAACTATGGCTACACCTTC. Encoded protein: CASSLQGGGNYGYTF.

The chain has TRBV4-1 and TRBJ1-5, with D perhaps TRBD1 (5 bases). The V gene's germline CDR1 is MGHRA and CDR2 YSYEKL. Deletions cut 0 bases from V and 4 bases from J, with 10 bases between. This CDR3 is built from 15 residues. For the CDR3, the DNA is TGCGCCAGCAGCCAAGAGGCAGGGATTAATCAGCCCCAGCATTTT. It translates to CASSQEAGINQPQHF.

The chain carries TRBV28 and TRBJ2-3, with D perhaps matching TRBD1 (5 bases). Germline-derived CDR1 and CDR2 are MDHEN and SYDVKM. The germline V and J ends were trimmed by 6 bases and 2 bases, with 12 bases remaining between them. The CDR3 is 14 residues long. The CDR3 DNA follows: TGTGCCAGCAGCCCCCCCAGGGACACAGATACGCAGTATTTT. Protein sequence: CASSPPRDTDTQYF.

This clone came up once. V usage is TRBV6-5 and J usage is TRBJ1-1; D possibly corresponds to TRBD1 (6 bases). Germline CDR1 reads MNHEY; CDR2 reads SVGAGI. The V end was cut by 4 bases, the J end by 5 bases, with 17 bases between. This CDR3 is 15 amino acids long. CDR3 sequence (DNA): TGTGCCAGCAGTTTCTTGGACAGTGTATATACTGAAGCTTTCTTT. Translated, it gives CASSFLDSVYTEAFF.

The chain uses TRBV12-3 or TRBV12-4 and TRBJ1-1; D is ambiguous. The CDR3 has 11 residues. V was shortened by 6 bases and J by 7 bases, with 9 bases between the two germline ends. This chain's CDR3 is CASRYGDEAFF. In DNA form, the CDR3 reads TGTGCCAGCAGGTACGGGGATGAAGCTTTCTTT.

This clone was observed a single time. This chain links TRBV7-9 with TRBJ1-1; D ambiguous. Deletions cut 4 bases from V and 9 bases from J, with 9 bases between. From germline, CDR1 is SEHNR and CDR2 FQNEAQ (reference sequence). This CDR3 is built from 11 residues. The CDR3 is CASSSGLQAFF. CDR3 nucleotide sequence: TGTGCCAGCAGCTCCGGTCTCCAAGCTTTCTTT.

CDR3 amino acids: CASSYRPRTNKGDEQFF. The CDR3 DNA reads as TGTGCCAGCAGTTACCGTCCTAGGACTAATAAGGGCGATGAGCAGTTCTTC. The chain recombines TRBV6-2 or TRBV6-3 with TRBJ2-1, with TRBD2 as a possible D gene (6 bases). V dropped 2 bases and J dropped 8 bases, with 22 bases sitting between them. This CDR3 is 17 amino acids long. In germline, CDR1 is MNHEY, CDR2 SVGEGT.

This clone appeared a single time. V usage is TRBV30 and J usage is TRBJ1-2; 9 positions match TRBD1. The CDR3 spans 15 residues. CDR1 is GTSNPN and CDR2 is SVGIG in the germline V gene (reference sequence). The V gene end was trimmed by 4 bases and the J gene end by 6 bases; junction bases not matched to a gene: 12. CDR3 DNA sequence: TGTGCCTGGACTAATCCCGGGACAGGGACAAATGGCTACACCTTC. It encodes CAWTNPGTGTNGYTF.

The gene calls are TRBV5-6 and TRBJ1-5; 8 bases map to TRBD1. The V gene end was trimmed by 4 bases and the J gene end by 2 bases; junction bases not matched to a gene: 5. Germline V CDR1 and CDR2: SGHDT, YYEEEE. The CDR3 totals 15 residues. The CDR3, as DNA: TGTGCCAGCAGCCGGACAGGGCTGGGCAATCAGCCCCAGCATTTT. Its protein is CASSRTGLGNQPQHF.

This clone was counted a few times. CDR3 coding DNA: TGTGCCAGCAGCCTCGGGACTAGCGGGAGGGCCTACACCGGGGAGCTGTTTTTT. As protein: CASSLGTSGRAYTGELFF. The chain combines TRBV11-2 with TRBJ2-2; 16 nucleotides line up with TRBD2. The V gene end was trimmed by 5 bases and the J gene end by 3 bases; junction bases not matched to a gene: 6. The CDR3 runs 18 residues. Germline CDR1 SGHAT, CDR2 FQNNGV.

The chain carries TRBV4-3 and TRBJ2-3; possible D gene TRBD2, 5 bases. The germline CDR1 and CDR2 sequences are LGHNA and YSLEER. The CDR3 sequence is 17 residues long. V shed 0 bases and J shed 0 bases, with 13 bases lying between them. The CDR3 reads CASSQDLRAVSTDTQYF. CDR3 sequence (DNA): TGCGCCAGCAGCCAAGATTTGCGGGCGGTTAGCACAGATACGCAGTATTTT.

The chain recombines TRBV5-1 with TRBJ2-5; the D gene is possibly TRBD1 (6 bases). Trimming removed 0 bases at V and 6 bases at J, with 18 bases between. The CDR3 consists of 16 residues. Germline CDR1 and CDR2: SGHRS and YFSETQ. Written as DNA, the CDR3 is TGCGCCAGCAGCTTGGAGGCGGCAGGGGTTTTAAAGACCCAGTACTTC. It specifies CASSLEAAGVLKTQYF.

This clone was observed a single time. J is TRBJ2-2 and V is TRBV11-1; D might be TRBD1 (6 bases). There are 15 residues in the CDR3. Trimming left V 1 base short and J 3 bases short, with 9 bases between. Looked up from germline, CDR1 is SGHAT and CDR2 is FQDESV (reference sequence). The CDR3 coding sequence is TGTGCCAGCAGCTTAGGGCAGGGGTACACCGGGGAGCTGTTTTTT. It is translated as CASSLGQGYTGELFF.

The genes are TRBV5-1 and TRBJ2-4; weak D call: TRBD2 (6 bases). CDR1 is SGHRS, CDR2 YFSETQ, per germline. This CDR3 has 13 residues. Trimming pared 4 bases from V and 6 bases from J, leaving 11 bases between. The CDR3 sequence is CASSPGTSNIQYF. The DNA for the CDR3 is TGCGCCAGCAGCCCTGGGACTTCAAACATTCAGTACTTC.

The V gene is TRBV10-3, the J gene TRBJ2-7; 9 bases map to TRBD1. In germline, CDR1 is ENHRY, CDR2 SYGVKD. Trimming cost V 2 bases and J 4 bases; bases outside gene matches: 15. This CDR3 has 18 amino acids. The DNA for the CDR3 is TGTGCCATCAGTGAGACCAACTACCCCGGGACAGGGAGGTACGAGCAGTACTTC. Protein product: CAISETNYPGTGRYEQYF.

The V call is TRBV7-2, the J call TRBJ1-2, with D perhaps TRBD1 (6 bases). Trimming cost V 6 bases and J 4 bases, with 12 bases left between them. The CDR3 spans 13 residues. Germline CDR1 and CDR2: SGHTA and FQGNSA. The CDR3 sequence is CASSHRVPYGYTF. In nucleotides, the CDR3 is TGTGCCAGCAGTCACAGGGTTCCCTATGGCTACACCTTC. The entire variable domain, with the rest obtained from reference TRBV7-2 and TRBJ1-2, is as follows: GAGVSQSPSNKVTEKGKDVELRCDPISGHTALYWYRQSLGQGLEFLIYFQGNSAPDKSGLPSDRFSAERTGGSVSTLTIQRTQQEDSAVYLCASSHRVPYGYTFGSGTRLTVV.

This sequence joins TRBV4-3 and TRBJ1-4, with D tentatively TRBD1 (5 bases). Per the germline V gene, CDR1 is LGHNA and CDR2 is YSLEER. The CDR3 length is 16 residues. Between the trimmed V and J ends, which lost 0 bases and 8 bases, there was a span of 16 bases. Written as DNA, the CDR3 is TGCGCCAGCAGCCAAGATAGTCTCCAGGGAATCGAAAAACTGTTTTTT. Its protein is CASSQDSLQGIEKLFF.

The V gene is TRBV20-1, the J gene TRBJ2-7; D uncertain. Germline V CDR1 and CDR2: DFQATT, SNEGSKA (reference sequence). The CDR3 extends over 11 amino acids. V lost 1 base, J lost 3 bases, and 4 bases lay in between. The CDR3 is CSARALYEQYF. As DNA, the CDR3 is TGCAGTGCTAGAGCCCTCTACGAGCAGTACTTC.